A single sample gave rise to the 16 T cell receptor beta chains below, sequenced in a study of T-cell memory formation after mild COVID-19. A single record per CDR3 protein comes from TCRdb applying MiXCR to the 5' RACE reads. The data contain 120,000 or so distinct CDR3 sequences, approximately 15% of them singletons. Material for sequencing was PBMCs or a T cell subset sorted from them (not recorded which). Receptor source: an adult woman who had mild COVID-19 (a few samples of this study predate the infection). Cell type and time point are not known.

This clonotype showed up just a few times. V is TRBV5-1 and J is TRBJ2-4, with D unclear. V lost 4 bases to trimming and J lost 5 bases, with 10 bases between them. CDR1 is SGHRS and CDR2 is YFSETQ in the germline V gene. This CDR3 spans 13 amino acids. In nucleotides, the CDR3 is TGCGCCAGCAGCACCGGGCCTGAAAACATTCAGTACTTC. As protein: CASSTGPENIQYF. The full variable domain, its missing parts supplied by reference TRBV5-1 and TRBJ2-4, is KAGVTQTPRYLIKTRGQQVTLSCSPISGHRSVSWYQQTPGQGLQFLFEYFSETQRNKGNFPGRFSGRQFSNSRSEMNVSTLELGDSALYLCASSTGPENIQYFGAGTRLSVL.

The rearrangement joins TRBV7-9 to TRBJ2-5; D is uncertain. This CDR3 is built from 12 residues. With 5 bases removed from V and 5 bases from J, the gap between germline ends came to 9 bases. The germline V gene has CDR1 SEHNR and CDR2 FQNEAQ (reference sequence). The CDR3 DNA is TGTGCCAGCAGCGCCCCGTTCGAGACCCAGTACTTC. Protein: CASSAPFETQYF.

This clonotype appeared a few times. The chain uses TRBV6-5 and TRBJ2-2; 9 bases match TRBD2. V shed 3 bases and J 4 bases; nucleotides not matched to a gene: 6. This CDR3 region has 16 residues. Germline V gene lookup returns CDR1 MNHEY and CDR2 SVGAGI. This CDR3 is CASSYGLAGPTGELFF. The CDR3 DNA follows: TGTGCCAGCAGTTATGGGCTAGCGGGACCCACCGGGGAGCTGTTTTTT.

This clonotype was seen a few times. The V call is TRBV29-1, the J call TRBJ2-3; no clear D. Germline V gene sequence: CDR1 SQVTM, CDR2 ANQGSEA. V lost 2 bases and J 2 bases, leaving 5 bases between the germline ends. CDR3 length: 12 residues. CDR3 nucleotides: TGCAGCGTTGAAACCCTCACAGATACGCAGTATTTT. Translation: CSVETLTDTQYF.

At least ten counts were recorded for this clonotype. The chain uses TRBV20-1 and TRBJ1-1, with D possibly matching TRBD1 (5 bases). The V end was cut by 0 bases, the J end by 7 bases, with 9 bases between. The CDR3 loop spans 12 amino acids. Germline CDR1 reads DFQATT; CDR2 reads SNEGSKA (reference sequence). The CDR3 sequence is CSAREGGVEAFF. CDR3 DNA sequence: TGCAGTGCTAGAGAGGGGGGGGTTGAAGCTTTCTTT.

The chain employs TRBV6-6 and TRBJ1-5; 7 bases fit TRBD1. The CDR3 length is 19 residues. V dropped 0 bases and J dropped 0; count of bases not matched to a gene: 11. CDR1 is MNHNY and CDR2 is SVGAGI in the germline V gene (reference sequence). CDR3 region: CASSYSAFDRANSNQPQHF. Here the CDR3 DNA reads TGTGCCAGCAGTTACTCTGCGTTCGACAGGGCTAATAGCAATCAGCCCCAGCATTTT.

V is TRBV18 and J is TRBJ2-2, with D uncertain. The V gene lost 5 bases and the J gene lost 0 bases, with 10 bases spanning the gap. The CDR3 has 15 amino acids. Germline CDR1 KGHSH, CDR2 LQKENI. The CDR3 DNA sequence: TGTGCCAGCTCAACCACACAGACGAACACCGGGGAGCTGTTTTTT. Protein sequence: CASSTTQTNTGELFF.

This clonotype was counted ten times or more. V usage is TRBV25-1 and J usage is TRBJ2-3, with D perhaps TRBD2 (5 bases). V was clipped by 2 bases and J by 2 bases, with 14 bases between them. Germline lookup yields CDR1 MGHDK and CDR2 SYGVNS. The CDR3 is made up of 16 amino acids. CDR3 loop: CASSEGSSAYTDTQYF. CDR3 in DNA: TGTGCCAGCAGTGAAGGGAGTAGCGCCTACACAGATACGCAGTATTTT.

The CDR3 DNA is TGTGCCAACCGGGACCCCGAAAATGAGCAGTTCTTC. Its protein product is CANRDPENEQFF. The J gene is TRBJ2-1, the V gene TRBV10-3; D may correspond to TRBD1 or TRBD2 (5 bases each). Trimming pared 10 bases from V and 7 bases from J, leaving 14 bases between. The CDR3 is 12 amino acids. Per germline, CDR1 ENHRY and CDR2 SYGVKD.

The rearrangement links TRBV30 to TRBJ2-7, with a weak D call TRBD2 (5 bases). The germline CDR1 and CDR2 sequences are GTSNPN and SVGIG (reference sequence). This CDR3 comprises 13 residues. V was pared by 1 base and J by 7 bases, with 14 bases between. CDR3 loop: CAWSGGSGREQYF. In DNA, the CDR3 is TGTGCCTGGAGTGGCGGGTCAGGCAGGGAGCAGTACTTC.

This clonotype was counted only a few times. The chain uses TRBV7-6 and TRBJ2-3; 10 nucleotides agree with TRBD2. V trimming: 5 bases; J trimming: 2 bases; junction bases outside the gene matches: 10. CDR1 and CDR2 (germline): SGHVS, FNYEAQ. The length of the CDR3 is 17 residues. As DNA, the CDR3 is TGTGCCAGCAGCAATTTGATAGCGGGGGGACACACAGATACGCAGTATTTT. Its protein is CASSNLIAGGHTDTQYF.

This clonotype was counted many times. V and J are TRBV20-1 and TRBJ1-1; D gene ambiguous. CDR1 and CDR2 from the germline V gene are DFQATT and SNEGSKA (reference sequence). Trimming took 4 bases from V and 3 from J, leaving 6 bases between them. The CDR3 totals 11 residues. This chain's CDR3 is CSAKEDTEAFF. The CDR3 nucleotides read TGCAGTGCTAAAGAGGACACTGAAGCTTTCTTT.

This clonotype was recorded many times. This chain uses TRBV18 with TRBJ2-1; 8 bases line up with TRBD1. With V trimmed by 5 bases and J by 6 bases, 3 bases remained unmatched. Germline V lookup: CDR1 KGHSH, CDR2 LQKENI. The CDR3 totals 13 residues. The CDR3 sequence is CASSNTGGNEQFF. CDR3 coding DNA: TGTGCCAGCTCAAATACAGGGGGCAATGAGCAGTTCTTC.

This sequence joins TRBV5-1 and TRBJ1-6, with D hard to call. The germline V gene has CDR1 SGHRS and CDR2 YFSETQ. Deletions cut 6 bases from V and 8 bases from J, with 15 bases between. This CDR3 has 14 residues. The CDR3 DNA is TGCGCCAGCAATAGTTGGGGTGGTGATTCACCCCTCCACTTT. Its protein is CASNSWGGDSPLHF.

This clonotype was counted a few times. V is TRBV5-6 and J is TRBJ2-2, with D maybe TRBD1 (7 bases). Trimming left V 2 bases short and J 4 bases short, with 12 bases between. Germline V gene data show CDR1 as SGHDT and CDR2 as YYEEEE. The CDR3 is 15 amino acids. In DNA, the CDR3 is TGTGCCAGCAGCTTAAGACAGGGACTCACCGGGGAGCTGTTTTTT. Translation: CASSLRQGLTGELFF. Looking up the rest from reference TRBV5-6 and TRBJ2-2 gives the full variable domain: DAGVTQSPTHLIKTRGQQVTLRCSPKSGHDTVSWYQQALGQGPQFIFQYYEEEERQRGNFPDRFSGHQFPNYSSELNVNALLLGDSALYLCASSLRQGLTGELFFGEGSRLTVL.

The V gene is TRBV5-4, the J gene TRBJ2-1; D not resolved. Between the trimmed V and J ends, which lost 0 bases and 7 bases, there was a span of 5 bases. The CDR3 contains 12 residues. Per germline, CDR1 SGHNT and CDR2 YYREEE (reference sequence). The CDR3 nucleotides are TGTGCCAGCAGCTTGGCTCTAAATGAGCAGTTCTTC. This codes for CASSLALNEQFF.